This T cell receptor (beta chain) was captured by sequencing in a study of blood T cell repertoires in COVID-19. The junction had 14 bases not matched to a gene; V was cut back by 2 bases and J by 4 bases. CDR1 is SGHKS, CDR2 YYEKEE, per germline (reference sequence). This CDR3 region has 17 residues. Original processing notes: For nucleated cells, counts were estimated from reference gene primer amplification. Assay used: immunoSEQ multiplex PCR; TCRdb lists only in-frame clones, some missing. V, J and clone size derive from that table, while D and trimming were established from the DNA sequence. The sample has approximately 49,000 clones, 88% seen once; the top ten hold around 3.1%.

This TCR derives from a middle-aged man with active COVID-19. The chain employs TRBV5-5 and TRBJ1-2; 7 positions match TRBD1. The sample comprised peripheral blood. The CDR3 bases are TGTGCCAGCAGCTTACGACAGGGCACCTCTCGGCTCTATGGCTACACCTTC. This sequence encodes CASSLRQGTSRLYGYTF.